What follows are 22 T cell receptor beta chains derived from one specimen sequenced in a study of T cells after yellow fever vaccination. TCRdb passed the 5' RACE reads through MiXCR, listing each CDR3 protein once. The data show about 310,000 distinct CDR3 sequences, roughly 3.5% seen once. Here the sequenced sample was PBMCs, taken on the day of the yellow fever booster vaccination. Source of these receptors: a man aged 18 to 29 who received the YFV17D yellow fever vaccine.

The table lists this clonotype with many counts. CDR3: CASSQDPPGVAIVETQYF. CDR3 DNA: TGTGCCAGCAGCCAAGACCCCCCTGGGGTAGCCATAGTGGAGACCCAGTACTTC. V gene TRBV14 combines with J gene TRBJ2-5; D not resolved. The CDR3 totals 18 residues. Between the trimmed V and J ends, which lost 0 bases and 5 bases, there was a span of 22 bases. Per germline, CDR1 SGHDN and CDR2 FVKESK. Full variable domain (rest looked up from reference TRBV14 and TRBJ2-5): EAGVTQFPSHSVIEKGQTVTLRCDPISGHDNLYWYRRVMGKEIKFLLHFVKESKQDESGMPNNRFLAERTGGTYSTLKVQPAELEDSGVYFCASSQDPPGVAIVETQYFGPGTRLLVL.

This chain connects TRBV23-1 to TRBJ2-7, with D possibly being TRBD1 (6 bases). TRBV23-1 is assigned to the ORF class and has an uncertain function. Trimming stripped 0 bases from V and 4 bases from J, with 19 bases between. CDR3 length: 17 amino acids. CDR3 sequence reads: CASSQSKLGGRGYEQYF. CDR3 DNA: TGCGCCAGCAGTCAATCTAAGCTCGGTGGCAGGGGTTACGAGCAGTACTTC.

This clonotype was counted only a few times. The chain employs TRBV4-1 and TRBJ1-5; no firm D call. The CDR3 sequence is 14 residues long. Trimming pared 1 base from V and 7 bases from J, leaving 11 bases between. Per the germline V gene, CDR1 is MGHRA and CDR2 is YSYEKL. The CDR3 protein is CASSQVGWSQPQHF. The DNA for the CDR3 is TGCGCCAGCAGCCAAGTAGGCTGGAGCCAGCCCCAGCATTTT.

The chain carries TRBV11-2 and TRBJ2-7, with a weak D call TRBD2 (7 bases). V dropped 0 bases and J dropped 6 bases, with 12 bases sitting between them. There are 14 residues in the CDR3. Germline V gene lookup returns CDR1 SGHAT and CDR2 FQNNGV. In DNA form, the CDR3 reads TGTGCCAGCAGCTTAGAGCGGGGGCCCTCCGAGCAGTACTTC. This gives the protein CASSLERGPSEQYF.

This clonotype occurred a few times. The chain has TRBV6-6 and TRBJ1-1; D is unresolved. Trimming shortened V by 1 base and J by 1 base, and 4 bases separated the two germline ends. The CDR3 extends over 13 amino acids. Germline V gives CDR1 MNHNY, CDR2 SVGAGI (reference sequence). The CDR3 DNA is TGTGCCAGCAGTTACTATGCGAACACTGAAGCTTTCTTT. Its protein is CASSYYANTEAFF.

In its sample, this clonotype was seen many times. The rearrangement links TRBV5-1 to TRBJ2-5; no definite D call. Germline CDR1 reads SGHRS; CDR2 reads YFSETQ. The V end lost 5 bases, the J end lost 5 bases, and 16 bases lay between the germline ends. The CDR3 is 14 residues long. The CDR3 DNA follows: TGCGCCAGCAGAATTGGCTCCAACCGCGAGACCCAGTACTTC. Protein product: CASRIGSNRETQYF.

This clonotype was detected many times. The rearrangement links TRBV10-3 to TRBJ1-3; D gene ambiguous. Germline V gives CDR1 ENHRY, CDR2 SYGVKD. The CDR3 is 17 residues long. Trimming shortened V by 2 bases and J by 3 bases, and 17 bases separated the two germline ends. CDR3 sequence (DNA): TGTGCCATCAGTGAGGAAGGACCGGCTTCTTATGGAAACACCATATATTTT. Translation: CAISEEGPASYGNTIYF.

This clonotype was counted many times. The chain couples TRBV7-2 to TRBJ1-3; unclear D gene. Germline CDR1 reads SGHTA; CDR2 reads FQGNSA. The length of the CDR3 is 14 residues. V was pared by 5 bases and J by 5 bases, with 13 bases between. The CDR3 spells CASSAGRERNTIYF. The CDR3 region has the DNA TGTGCCAGCAGCGCCGGGAGGGAGCGAAACACCATATATTTT. Full variable domain (remainder filled in from reference TRBV7-2 and TRBJ1-3): GAGVSQSPSNKVTEKGKDVELRCDPISGHTALYWYRQSLGQGLEFLIYFQGNSAPDKSGLPSDRFSAERTGGSVSTLTIQRTQQEDSAVYLCASSAGRERNTIYFGEGSWLTVV.

Ten or more counts support this clonotype. The rearrangement links TRBV20-1 to TRBJ2-7; 9 bases map to TRBD2. Germline V gives CDR1 DFQATT, CDR2 SNEGSKA (reference sequence). This CDR3 spans 14 amino acids. Trimming at V came to 5 bases and at J to 0 bases, leaving 5 bases not matched to a gene. The CDR3 DNA follows: TGCAGTGCTGAAAGCGGGGGGCCCTCCTACGAGCAGTACTTC. Amino acid sequence: CSAESGGPSYEQYF.

Only a few counts were recorded for this clonotype. This chain uses TRBV12-3 or TRBV12-4 with TRBJ1-6; 9 bases are shared with TRBD1. The CDR3 has 16 residues. With 2 bases clipped from V and 4 bases from J, the junction kept 3 bases outside the gene matches. The CDR3 sequence is CASSLTTGGYNSPLHF. The DNA of the CDR3 is TGTGCCAGCAGTTTAACGACAGGGGGTTATAATTCACCCCTCCACTTT.

The chain uses TRBV28 and TRBJ2-2; 10 bases align to TRBD1. V dropped 3 bases and J dropped 7; count of bases not matched to a gene: 5. Per germline, CDR1 MDHEN and CDR2 SYDVKM. The CDR3 runs 15 residues. CDR3 sequence (DNA): TGTGCCAGCAGTTTCGGGACAGGGGAGGTCGGGGAGCTGTTTTTT. Translation gives CASSFGTGEVGELFF.

The table lists this clonotype with many counts. The V and J genes are TRBV12-3 or TRBV12-4 and TRBJ1-3, with D uncertain. The CDR3 runs to 14 residues. Trimming removed 3 bases from V and 4 bases from J, with 10 bases in between. The CDR3 reads CASSFRNWGNTIYF. CDR3 DNA sequence: TGTGCCAGCAGTTTCCGCAACTGGGGAAACACCATATATTTT.

This clonotype has more than one count but fewer than ten. V usage is TRBV20-1 and J usage is TRBJ2-3; D possibly matches TRBD1 or TRBD2 (6 bases each). Germline CDR1 is DFQATT and CDR2 is SNEGSKA (reference sequence). With 5 bases removed from V and 2 bases from J, the gap between germline ends came to 14 bases. The CDR3 loop spans 14 amino acids. CDR3 loop: CSAPGAKNTDTQYF. CDR3 in DNA: TGCAGTGCTCCGGGGGCCAAAAACACAGATACGCAGTATTTT.

There are many counts of this clonotype. This chain links TRBV5-1 with TRBJ2-3; 13 bases fit TRBD2. From germline, CDR1 is SGHRS and CDR2 YFSETQ. Germline trimming cut 3 bases from V and 4 bases from J; bases unmatched to any gene: 8. This CDR3 spans 17 amino acids. CDR3 bases: TGCGCCAGCAGCTCCGGACTAGCGGGGGTGAAGTCAGATACGCAGTATTTT. Translated: CASSSGLAGVKSDTQYF.

There are many counts of this clonotype. The chain combines TRBV14 with TRBJ2-2; a weak D match, TRBD2 (5 bases). The CDR3 spans 18 residues. Germline values: CDR1 SGHDN, CDR2 FVKESK. Trimming stripped 2 bases from V and 2 bases from J, with 18 bases between. CDR3 coding DNA: TGTGCCAGCAGCCAATGGAGAGGGAGCGTGGGAAACACCGGGGAGCTGTTTTTT. Its protein product is CASSQWRGSVGNTGELFF.

This clonotype occurred many times. The V and J genes are TRBV7-6 and TRBJ2-2; 7 bases are a match to TRBD1. CDR1 is SGHVS, CDR2 FNYEAQ, per germline. J was trimmed by 3 bases and V by 5 bases; bases with no gene match: 12. The CDR3 is 17 residues long. CDR3 sequence: CASSPPKSRGHTGELFF. CDR3 DNA sequence: TGTGCCAGCAGCCCTCCCAAGTCGAGGGGGCACACCGGGGAGCTGTTTTTT. The whole variable domain, filled in from reference TRBV7-6 and TRBJ2-2, reads GAGVSQSPRYKVTKRGQDVALRCDPISGHVSLYWYRQALGQGPEFLTYFNYEAQQDKSGLPNDRFSAERPEGSISTLTIQRTEQRDSAMYRCASSPPKSRGHTGELFFGEGSRLTVL.

This clonotype was seen many times. This chain joins TRBV5-1 and TRBJ1-2; 8 nucleotides agree with TRBD1. V shed 5 bases, J shed 5 bases, and the junction held 11 bases outside the gene matches. Germline CDR1 and CDR2: SGHRS and YFSETQ. CDR3 length equals 15 residues. CDR3 amino acids: CASRALPGQEYGYTF. Written as DNA, the CDR3 is TGCGCCAGCAGAGCCCTCCCGGGACAGGAGTATGGCTACACCTTC.

This clonotype was detected only a few times. The chain is built from TRBV2 and TRBJ2-3; 8 bases agree with TRBD2. The CDR3 is 15 residues long. Germline V gives CDR1 SNHLY, CDR2 FYNNEI. Losses at the gene ends were 7 bases for V and 1 base for J; bases not matched to a gene: 7. The CDR3 region is CASMRGVRGTDTQYF. The DNA for the CDR3 is TGTGCCAGCATGCGGGGGGTTCGTGGCACAGATACGCAGTATTTT.

This clonotype was recorded at least ten times. The V and J genes are TRBV4-3 and TRBJ2-3; the D is unclear. V lost 0 bases, J lost 4 bases, and 14 bases lay in between. Germline CDR1 LGHNA, CDR2 YSLEER. The CDR3 runs to 16 residues. The CDR3 nucleotides are TGCGCCAGCAGCCAAGAGGATCGAAGGGAATCAGATACGCAGTATTTT. Protein product: CASSQEDRRESDTQYF.

The gene calls are TRBV19 and TRBJ1-1, with no clear D. The V end was cut by 5 bases, the J end by 1 base, with 14 bases between. The CDR3 sequence is 15 residues long. The germline V gene has CDR1 LNHDA and CDR2 SQIVND (reference sequence). This CDR3 is CASSVSRWSNTEAFF. The CDR3 coding sequence is TGTGCCAGTAGTGTGTCCCGGTGGTCGAACACTGAAGCTTTCTTT.

At least ten counts were recorded for this clonotype. This chain uses TRBV7-9 with TRBJ1-1, with unresolved D. The CDR3 contains 15 residues. The germline gives CDR1 SEHNR, CDR2 FQNEAQ (reference sequence). Trimming took off 8 bases at V and 0 bases at J, with 16 bases between the two ends. The CDR3 DNA reads as TGTGCCAGCGGCGCGGCAGAAGGAATGAACACTGAAGCTTTCTTT. It translates to CASGAAEGMNTEAFF.

At least ten counts were recorded for this clonotype. This chain uses TRBV6-5 with TRBJ1-6; 8 bases agree with TRBD1. The germline gives CDR1 MNHEY, CDR2 SVGAGI. The CDR3 is made up of 17 amino acids. V dropped 6 bases and J dropped 4; count of bases not matched to a gene: 11. CDR3 DNA: TGTGCCAGCAGGTCTTCCGGGACAGGATTGTATAATTCACCCCTCCACTTT. Protein: CASRSSGTGLYNSPLHF.